The clone carrying this T cell receptor (beta chain) appeared once. The sample belongs to a study of blood T cell repertoires in COVID-19. Whole-study context: There were acute and convalescent COVID-19 samples, and they came from the United States, Italy and Spain. Sources were T cells, B-cell-depleted T cells, or PBMCs; the material itself was cDNA or gDNA.

In germline, CDR1 is SEHNR, CDR2 FQNEAQ (reference sequence). There are 12 residues in the CDR3. The germline V and J ends were trimmed by 1 base and 5 bases, with 5 bases remaining between them. Authors' data handling: Amplified reference gene primers provided the basis for estimating nucleated cell counts. This table comes from immunoSEQ multiplex PCR, and its TCRdb copy is limited to in-frame clones, with some not included. That table is the source of V, J and clone size, and D and trimming were worked out from the DNA. The sample carries a few hundred thousand clones, 88% recorded once. This chain connects TRBV7-9 to TRBJ2-5; D gene ambiguous. This receptor was identified in a man aged 55 to 70 who had recovered from COVID-19. The sample consisted of peripheral blood. Here the CDR3 DNA reads TGTGCCAGCAGCTTAGTTCTTGAGACCCAGTACTTC. Translation gives CASSLVLETQYF. Complete variable domain (other parts from reference TRBV7-9 and TRBJ2-5): DTGVSQNPRHKITKRGQNVTFRCDPISEHNRLYWYRQTLGQGPEFLTYFQNEAQLEKSRLLSDRFSAERPKGSFSTLEIQRTEQGDSAMYLCASSLVLETQYFGPGTRLLVL.